This T cell receptor beta chain was observed in a study of cytomegalovirus exposure and HLA in healthy donors. The method was immunoSEQ multiplex PCR; TCRdb's version includes in-frame clones alone and lacks a portion of them. The profile covers some 140,000 clones, with approximately 90% appearing a single time and 5.5% to 7% taken by the ten largest. The CDR3 runs 14 residues. V was pared by 4 bases and J by 8 bases, with 15 bases between. Germline V CDR1 and CDR2: SNHLY, FYNNEI. Input material: PBMCs. This chain links TRBV2 with TRBJ1-3; maybe TRBD1 (6 bases). This clonotype was sampled from a woman in her twenties or thirties in good health and CMV-seropositive. CDR3 residues: CASSGGRGADTIYF. The CDR3 DNA reads TGTGCCAGCAGTGGGGGCAGGGGTGCAGACACCATATATTTT.